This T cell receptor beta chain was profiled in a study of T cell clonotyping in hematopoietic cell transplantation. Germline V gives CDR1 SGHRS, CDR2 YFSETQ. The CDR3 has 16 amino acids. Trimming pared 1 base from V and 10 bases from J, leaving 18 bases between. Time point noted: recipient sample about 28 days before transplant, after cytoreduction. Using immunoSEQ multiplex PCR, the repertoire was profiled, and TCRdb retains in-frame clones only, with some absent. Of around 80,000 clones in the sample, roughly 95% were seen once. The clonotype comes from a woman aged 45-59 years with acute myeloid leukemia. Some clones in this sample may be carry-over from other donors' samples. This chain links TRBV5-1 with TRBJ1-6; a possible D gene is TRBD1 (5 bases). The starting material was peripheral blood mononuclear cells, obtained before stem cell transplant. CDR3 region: CASSLSTPLAGSPLHF. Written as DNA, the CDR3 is TGCGCCAGCAGCTTGAGTACGCCTCTGGCAGGGTCACCCCTCCACTTT.